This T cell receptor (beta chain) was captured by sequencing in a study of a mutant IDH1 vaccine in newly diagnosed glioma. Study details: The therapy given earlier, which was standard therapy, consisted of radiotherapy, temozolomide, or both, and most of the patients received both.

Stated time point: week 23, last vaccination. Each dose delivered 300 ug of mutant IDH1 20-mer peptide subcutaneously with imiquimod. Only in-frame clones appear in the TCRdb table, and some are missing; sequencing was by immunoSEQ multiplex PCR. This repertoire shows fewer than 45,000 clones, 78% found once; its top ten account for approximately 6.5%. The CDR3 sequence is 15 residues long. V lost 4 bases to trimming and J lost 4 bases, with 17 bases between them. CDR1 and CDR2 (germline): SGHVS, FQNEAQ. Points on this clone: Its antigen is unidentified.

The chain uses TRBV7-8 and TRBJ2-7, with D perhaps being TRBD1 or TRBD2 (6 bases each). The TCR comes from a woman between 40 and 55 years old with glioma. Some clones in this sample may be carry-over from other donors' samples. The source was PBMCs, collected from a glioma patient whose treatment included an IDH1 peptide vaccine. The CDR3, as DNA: TGTGCCAGCAGCTCGCCCCGGGGGCGCGGGTACGAGCAGTACTTC. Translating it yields CASSSPRGRGYEQYF.